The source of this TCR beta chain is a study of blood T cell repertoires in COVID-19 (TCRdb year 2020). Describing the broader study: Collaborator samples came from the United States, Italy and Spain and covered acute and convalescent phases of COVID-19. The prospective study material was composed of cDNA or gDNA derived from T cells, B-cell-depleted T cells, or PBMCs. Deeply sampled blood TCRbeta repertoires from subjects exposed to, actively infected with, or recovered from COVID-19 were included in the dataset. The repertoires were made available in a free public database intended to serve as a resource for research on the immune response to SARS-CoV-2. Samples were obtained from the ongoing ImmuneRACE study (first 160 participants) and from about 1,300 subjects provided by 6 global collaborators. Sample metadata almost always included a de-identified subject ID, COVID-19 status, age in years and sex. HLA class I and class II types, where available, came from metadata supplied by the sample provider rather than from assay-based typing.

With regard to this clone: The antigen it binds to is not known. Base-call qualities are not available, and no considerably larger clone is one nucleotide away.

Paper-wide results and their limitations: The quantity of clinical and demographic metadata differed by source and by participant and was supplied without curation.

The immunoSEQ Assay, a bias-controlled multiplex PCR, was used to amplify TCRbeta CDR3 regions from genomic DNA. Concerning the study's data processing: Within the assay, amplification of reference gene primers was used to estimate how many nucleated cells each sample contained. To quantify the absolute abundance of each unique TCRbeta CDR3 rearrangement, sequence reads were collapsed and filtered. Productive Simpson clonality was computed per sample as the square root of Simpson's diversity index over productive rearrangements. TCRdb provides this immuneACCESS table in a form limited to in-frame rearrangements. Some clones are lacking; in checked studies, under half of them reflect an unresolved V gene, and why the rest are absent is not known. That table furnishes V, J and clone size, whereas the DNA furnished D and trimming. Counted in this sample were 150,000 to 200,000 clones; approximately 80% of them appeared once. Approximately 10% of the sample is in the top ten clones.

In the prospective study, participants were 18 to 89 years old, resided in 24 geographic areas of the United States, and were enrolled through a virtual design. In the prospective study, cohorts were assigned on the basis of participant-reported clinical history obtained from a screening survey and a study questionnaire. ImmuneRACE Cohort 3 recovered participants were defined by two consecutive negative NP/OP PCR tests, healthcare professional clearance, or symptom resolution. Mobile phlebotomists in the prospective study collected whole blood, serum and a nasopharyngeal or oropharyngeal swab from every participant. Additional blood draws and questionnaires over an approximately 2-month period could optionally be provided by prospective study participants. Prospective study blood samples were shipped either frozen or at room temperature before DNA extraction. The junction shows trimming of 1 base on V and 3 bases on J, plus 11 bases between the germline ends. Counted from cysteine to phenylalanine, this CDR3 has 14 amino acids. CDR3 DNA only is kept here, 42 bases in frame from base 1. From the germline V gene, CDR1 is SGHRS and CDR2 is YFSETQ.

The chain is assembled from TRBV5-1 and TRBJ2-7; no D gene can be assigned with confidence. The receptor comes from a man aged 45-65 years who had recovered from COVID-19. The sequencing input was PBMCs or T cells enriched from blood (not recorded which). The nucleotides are TGCGCCAGCAGCTTGTCGGCAGGCAACTACGAGCAGTACTTC. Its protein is CASSLSAGNYEQYF.